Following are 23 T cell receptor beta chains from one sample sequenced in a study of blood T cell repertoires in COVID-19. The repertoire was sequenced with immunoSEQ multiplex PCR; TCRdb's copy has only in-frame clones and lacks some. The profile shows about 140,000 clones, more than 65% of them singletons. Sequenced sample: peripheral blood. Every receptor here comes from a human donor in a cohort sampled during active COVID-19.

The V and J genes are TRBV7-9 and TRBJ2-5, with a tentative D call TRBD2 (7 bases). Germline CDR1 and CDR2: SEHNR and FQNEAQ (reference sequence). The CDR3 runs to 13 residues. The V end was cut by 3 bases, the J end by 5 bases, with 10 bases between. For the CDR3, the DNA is TGTGCCAGCAGCTTGGCGGGGGCGGAGACCCAGTACTTC. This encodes CASSLAGAETQYF.

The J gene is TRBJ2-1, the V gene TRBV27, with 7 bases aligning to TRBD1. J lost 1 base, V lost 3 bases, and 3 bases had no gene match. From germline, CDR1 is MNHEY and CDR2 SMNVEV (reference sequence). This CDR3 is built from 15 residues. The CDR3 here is CASSFPTGSYNEQFF. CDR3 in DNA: TGTGCCAGCAGTTTCCCGACAGGGTCCTACAATGAGCAGTTCTTC.

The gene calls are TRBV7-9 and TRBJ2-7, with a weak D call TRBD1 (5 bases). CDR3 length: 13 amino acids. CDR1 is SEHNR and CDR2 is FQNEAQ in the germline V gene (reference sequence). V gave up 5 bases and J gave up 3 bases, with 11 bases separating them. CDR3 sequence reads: CASSPTQGYEQYF. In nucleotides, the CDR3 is TGTGCCAGCAGCCCAACCCAGGGCTACGAGCAGTACTTC.

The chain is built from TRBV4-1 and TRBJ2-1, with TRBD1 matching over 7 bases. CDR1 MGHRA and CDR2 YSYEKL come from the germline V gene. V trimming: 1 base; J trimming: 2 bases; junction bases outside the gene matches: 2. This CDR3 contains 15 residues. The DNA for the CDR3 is TGCGCCAGCAGCCAAGGACAGGGAGCCTACAATGAGCAGTTCTTC. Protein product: CASSQGQGAYNEQFF.

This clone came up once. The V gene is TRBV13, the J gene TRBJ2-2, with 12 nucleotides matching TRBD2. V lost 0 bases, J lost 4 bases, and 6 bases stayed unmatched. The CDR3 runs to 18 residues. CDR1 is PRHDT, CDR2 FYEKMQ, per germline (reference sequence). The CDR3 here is CASSLGTSGGLITGELFF. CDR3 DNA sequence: TGTGCCAGCAGCTTAGGGACTAGCGGGGGTCTTATCACCGGGGAGCTGTTTTTT. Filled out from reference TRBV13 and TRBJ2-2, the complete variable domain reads AAGVIQSPRHLIKEKRETATLKCYPIPRHDTVYWYQQGPGQDPQFLISFYEKMQSDKGSIPDRFSAQQFSDYHSELNMSSLELGDSALYFCASSLGTSGGLITGELFFGEGSRLTVL.

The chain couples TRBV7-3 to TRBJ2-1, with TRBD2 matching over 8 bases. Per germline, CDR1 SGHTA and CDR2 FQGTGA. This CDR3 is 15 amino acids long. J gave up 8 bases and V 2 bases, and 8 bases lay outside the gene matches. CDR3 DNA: TGTGCCAGCAGCTTATCAGCGGGGGAGGGGCATGAGCAGTTCTTC. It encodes CASSLSAGEGHEQFF.

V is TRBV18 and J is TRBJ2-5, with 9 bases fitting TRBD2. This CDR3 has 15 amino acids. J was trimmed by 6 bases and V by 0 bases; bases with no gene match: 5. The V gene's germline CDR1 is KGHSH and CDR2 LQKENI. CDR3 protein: CASSPPSTSGQTQYF. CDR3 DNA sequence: TGTGCCAGCTCACCACCGTCGACTAGCGGACAGACCCAGTACTTC.

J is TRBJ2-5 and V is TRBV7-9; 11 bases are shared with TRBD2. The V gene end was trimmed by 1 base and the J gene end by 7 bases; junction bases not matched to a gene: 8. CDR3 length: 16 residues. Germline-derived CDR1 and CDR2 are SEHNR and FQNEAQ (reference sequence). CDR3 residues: CASSLEVPTSGGTQYF. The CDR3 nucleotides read TGTGCCAGCAGCTTAGAGGTCCCCACTAGCGGGGGGACCCAGTACTTC.

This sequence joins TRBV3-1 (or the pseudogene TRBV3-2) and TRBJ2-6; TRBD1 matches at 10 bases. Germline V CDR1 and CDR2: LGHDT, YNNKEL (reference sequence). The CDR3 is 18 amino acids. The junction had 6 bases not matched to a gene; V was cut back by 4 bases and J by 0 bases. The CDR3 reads CASSPQTGGLSGANVLTF. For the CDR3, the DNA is TGTGCCAGCAGCCCCCAGACAGGGGGCCTCTCTGGGGCCAACGTCCTGACTTTC.

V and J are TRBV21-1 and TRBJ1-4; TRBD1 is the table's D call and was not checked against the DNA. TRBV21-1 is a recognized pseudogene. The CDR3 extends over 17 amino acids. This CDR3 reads CASSKFAGEGTNEKLFF. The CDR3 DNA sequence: TGTGCCAGCAGCAAATTTGCAGGGGAAGGTACTAATGAAAAACTGTTTTTT.

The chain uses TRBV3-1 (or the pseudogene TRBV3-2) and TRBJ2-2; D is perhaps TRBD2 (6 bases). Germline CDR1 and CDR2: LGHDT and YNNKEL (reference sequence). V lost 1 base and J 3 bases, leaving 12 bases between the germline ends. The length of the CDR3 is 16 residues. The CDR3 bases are TGTGCCAGCAGCCAAGCGCGAGGAGGGGACACCGGGGAGCTGTTTTTT. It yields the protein CASSQARGGDTGELFF.

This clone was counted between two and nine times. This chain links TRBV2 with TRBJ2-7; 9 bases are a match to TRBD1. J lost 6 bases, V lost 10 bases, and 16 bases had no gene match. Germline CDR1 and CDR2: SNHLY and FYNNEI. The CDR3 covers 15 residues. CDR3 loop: CATYRSGTGLGEQYF. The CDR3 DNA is TGTGCCACCTACCGGAGTGGGACAGGGCTTGGCGAGCAGTACTTC. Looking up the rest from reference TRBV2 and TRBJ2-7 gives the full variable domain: EPEVTQTPSHQVTQMGQEVILRCVPISNHLYFYWYRQILGQKVEFLVSFYNNEISEKSEIFDDQFSVERPDGSNFTLKIRSTKLEDSAMYFCATYRSGTGLGEQYFGPGTRLTVT.

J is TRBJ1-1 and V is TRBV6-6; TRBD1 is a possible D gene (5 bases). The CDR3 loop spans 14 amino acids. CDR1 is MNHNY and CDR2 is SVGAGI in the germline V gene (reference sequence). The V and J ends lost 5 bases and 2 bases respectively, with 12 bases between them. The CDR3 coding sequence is TGTGCCAGCAGTCTCAGGGTGCGAAACACTGAAGCTTTCTTT. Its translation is CASSLRVRNTEAFF.

This CDR3 is CASSLGPDNRVNEQFF. The CDR3 nucleotides read TGTGCCAGCAGCTTAGGACCAGATAACAGGGTCAATGAGCAGTTCTTC. The chain couples TRBV11-3 to TRBJ2-1, with D possibly TRBD1 on 6 matching bases. This CDR3 is 16 amino acids long. The V gene's germline CDR1 is SGHNT and CDR2 YENEEA. Trimming shortened V by 1 base and J by 6 bases, and 16 bases separated the two germline ends. Looking up the rest from reference TRBV11-3 and TRBJ2-1 gives the full variable domain: EAGVVQSPRYKIIEKKQPVAFWCNPISGHNTLYWYLQNLGQGPELLIRYENEEAVDDSQLPKDRFSAERLKGVDSTLKIQPAELGDSAVYLCASSLGPDNRVNEQFFGPGTRLTVL.

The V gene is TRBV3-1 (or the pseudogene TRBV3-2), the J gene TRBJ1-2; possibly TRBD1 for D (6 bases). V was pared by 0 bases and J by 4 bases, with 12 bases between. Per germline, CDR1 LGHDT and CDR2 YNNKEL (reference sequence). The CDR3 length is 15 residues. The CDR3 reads CASSQDRGGTYGYTF. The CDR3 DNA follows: TGTGCCAGCAGCCAAGATCGGGGGGGCACCTATGGCTACACCTTC.

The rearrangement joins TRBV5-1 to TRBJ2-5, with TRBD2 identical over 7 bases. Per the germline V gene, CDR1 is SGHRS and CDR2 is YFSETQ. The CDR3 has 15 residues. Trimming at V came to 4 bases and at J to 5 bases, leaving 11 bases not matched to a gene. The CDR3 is CASSPATSPDETQYF. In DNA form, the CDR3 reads TGCGCCAGCAGCCCCGCGACTAGCCCCGACGAGACCCAGTACTTC.

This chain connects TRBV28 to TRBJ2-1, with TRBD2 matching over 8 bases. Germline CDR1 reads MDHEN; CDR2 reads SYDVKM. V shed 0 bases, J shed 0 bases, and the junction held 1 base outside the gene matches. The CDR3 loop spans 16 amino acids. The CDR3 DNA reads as TGTGCCAGCAGTTTATGGGGGACTAGCTCCTACAATGAGCAGTTCTTC. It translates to CASSLWGTSSYNEQFF.

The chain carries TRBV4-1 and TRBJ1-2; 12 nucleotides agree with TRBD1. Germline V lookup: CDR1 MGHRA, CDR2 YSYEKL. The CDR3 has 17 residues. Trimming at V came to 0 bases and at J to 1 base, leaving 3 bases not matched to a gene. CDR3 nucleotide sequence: TGCGCCAGCAGCCAAGAGGGACAGGGGGCCCTTAACTATGGCTACACCTTC. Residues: CASSQEGQGALNYGYTF.

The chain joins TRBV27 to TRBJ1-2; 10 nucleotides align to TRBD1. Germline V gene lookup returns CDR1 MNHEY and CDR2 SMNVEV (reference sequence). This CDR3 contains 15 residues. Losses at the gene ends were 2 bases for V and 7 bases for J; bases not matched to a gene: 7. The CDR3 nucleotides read TGTGCCAGCAGTTTAATGGGACAGGGGTCGGGTGGCTACACCTTC. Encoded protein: CASSLMGQGSGGYTF.

The CDR3 loop is CASSIRGPNEKLFF. The CDR3 bases are TGTGCCAGTAGTATCAGGGGCCCGAATGAAAAACTGTTTTTT. The chain links TRBV19 to TRBJ1-4; perhaps TRBD1 as D (6 bases). Trimming left V 3 bases short and J 5 bases short, with 10 bases between. CDR3 length: 14 residues. Germline lookup yields CDR1 LNHDA and CDR2 SQIVND (reference sequence).

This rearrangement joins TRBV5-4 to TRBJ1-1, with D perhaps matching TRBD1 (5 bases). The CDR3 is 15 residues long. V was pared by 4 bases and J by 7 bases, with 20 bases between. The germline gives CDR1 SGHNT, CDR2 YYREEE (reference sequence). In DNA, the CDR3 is TGTGCCAGCAGCCCCGACGCGGGACTTTTGAATGAAGCTTTCTTT. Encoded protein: CASSPDAGLLNEAFF.

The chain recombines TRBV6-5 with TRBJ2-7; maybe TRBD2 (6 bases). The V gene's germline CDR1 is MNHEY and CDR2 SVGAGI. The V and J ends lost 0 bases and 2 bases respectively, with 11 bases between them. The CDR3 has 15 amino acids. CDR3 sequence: CASSYSVAATYEQYF. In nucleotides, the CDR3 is TGTGCCAGCAGTTACTCCGTAGCGGCGACCTACGAGCAGTACTTC.

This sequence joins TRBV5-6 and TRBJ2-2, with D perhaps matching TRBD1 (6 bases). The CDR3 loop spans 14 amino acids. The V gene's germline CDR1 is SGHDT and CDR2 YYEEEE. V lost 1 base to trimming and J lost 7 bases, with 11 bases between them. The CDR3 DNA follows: TGTGCCAGCAGCTTGACAGGGTTTAACGGGGAGCTGTTTTTT. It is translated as CASSLTGFNGELFF.